This T cell receptor beta chain was captured by sequencing in a study of identical twins. CDR3 length equals 15 residues. With 2 bases removed from V and 4 bases from J, the gap between germline ends came to 17 bases. Germline V gene data show CDR1 as SQVTM and CDR2 as ANQGSEA. A single record per CDR3 protein comes from TCRdb applying MiXCR to the 5' RACE reads. In the table there are about 470,000 distinct CDR3 sequences, less than 25% of which are singletons. This clonotype was recorded a few times. The same sample was also studied in work on T cells expressing NK-cell markers. This second report adds: It was sorted CD3+CD56-NKG2C+, CD3+CD56+NKG2C- and CD3+CD56+NKG2C+ T cells that provided the TCR beta repertoires. Certain NKG2C+ T cell clones were expanded, and their HCMV specificity remained unclear.

This sequence joins TRBV29-1 and TRBJ1-2, with no clear D. The clonotype originates from a woman aged 18-30 years in good health. Sequencing was performed on CD4+ T cells sorted from blood. CDR3 protein: CSVENFSAGSYGYTF. The DNA of the CDR3 is TGCAGCGTTGAAAATTTCTCTGCAGGTAGCTATGGCTACACCTTC.